The following is a TCR beta chain sequence with its context. Its antigen is not known. The data were obtained in a study of glioma-infiltrating T cells after dendritic cell vaccination. Looking at the study overall: At biweekly intervals, patients got three intradermal dendritic cell vaccine injections. Study conclusions and caveats: The cohort had few patients with full blood and tumor sets. No direct clonality-survival link was found; a diverse polyclonal response may matter.

H&E staining confirmed tumor content above 20% in tissue. This CDR3 is 16 amino acids long. The V gene's germline CDR1 is SGHVS and CDR2 FNYEAQ. J gave up 4 bases and V 5 bases, and 10 bases lay outside the gene matches. The table came from immunoSEQ multiplex PCR; TCRdb's copy has only in-frame clones and leaves some out. The data show roughly 340 clones, 80% to 95% seen once. This clonotype was sampled from a human donor with glioblastoma. V is TRBV7-6 and J is TRBJ2-2; 7 nucleotides agree with TRBD1. Sequences were derived from tumor tissue, sampled before dendritic cell vaccination. CDR3 coding DNA: TGTGCCAGCAGCACTGACAGGGTAAGCCCCACCGGGGAGCTGTTTTTT. Protein sequence: CASSTDRVSPTGELFF. The complete variable domain, with remaining parts taken from reference TRBV7-6 and TRBJ2-2, reads GAGVSQSPRYKVTKRGQDVALRCDPISGHVSLYWYRQALGQGPEFLTYFNYEAQQDKSGLPNDRFSAERPEGSISTLTIQRTEQRDSAMYRCASSTDRVSPTGELFFGEGSRLTVL.